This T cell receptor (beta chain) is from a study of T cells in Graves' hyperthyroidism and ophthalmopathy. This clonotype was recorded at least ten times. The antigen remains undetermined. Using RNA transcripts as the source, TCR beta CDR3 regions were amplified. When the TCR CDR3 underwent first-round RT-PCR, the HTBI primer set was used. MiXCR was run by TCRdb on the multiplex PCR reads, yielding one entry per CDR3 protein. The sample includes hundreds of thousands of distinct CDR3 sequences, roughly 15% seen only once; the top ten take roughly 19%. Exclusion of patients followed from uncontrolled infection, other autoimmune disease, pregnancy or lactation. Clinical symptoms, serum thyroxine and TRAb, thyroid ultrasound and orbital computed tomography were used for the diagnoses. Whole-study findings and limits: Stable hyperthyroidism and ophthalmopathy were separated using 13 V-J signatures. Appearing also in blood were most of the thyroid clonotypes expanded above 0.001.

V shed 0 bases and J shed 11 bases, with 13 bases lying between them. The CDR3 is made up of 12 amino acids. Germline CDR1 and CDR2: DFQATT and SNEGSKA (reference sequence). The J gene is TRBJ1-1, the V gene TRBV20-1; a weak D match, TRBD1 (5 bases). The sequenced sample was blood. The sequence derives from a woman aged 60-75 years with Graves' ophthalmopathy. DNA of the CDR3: TGCAGTGCTAGAGATTTGGGGGTAGCGGCTTTCTTT. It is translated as CSARDLGVAAFF.